These 23 T cell receptor beta chains were sequenced from one sample in a study of shared clonotypes between healthy human individuals. The assay was immunoSEQ multiplex PCR, and TCRdb's table has in-frame clones only and misses some. Of 2,500,000 or so clones listed, roughly 93% are singletons. Sequencing used naive CD4+ T cells from PBMCs. The subset was: CD45RA+ positively selected. These receptors originate from a man younger than 30 in good health. Some clones in this sample may be carry-over from other donors' samples.

J is TRBJ2-4 and V is TRBV9; 7 nucleotides line up with TRBD2. Looked up from germline, CDR1 is SGDLS and CDR2 is YYNGEE. With V trimmed by 3 bases and J by 3 bases, 9 bases remained unmatched. CDR3 length: 16 amino acids. This CDR3 reads CASSAGEGLGKNIQYF. The CDR3 nucleotides are TGTGCCAGCAGCGCCGGGGAGGGCCTGGGCAAAAACATTCAGTACTTC.

The genes are TRBV19 and TRBJ1-2; possible D gene TRBD1, 6 bases. This CDR3 spans 14 amino acids. Germline V lookup: CDR1 LNHDA, CDR2 SQIVND (reference sequence). The V and J ends lost 7 bases and 5 bases respectively, with 17 bases between them. The CDR3 DNA reads TGTGCCAGTACCAGGACAGCCGACCTATATGGCTACACCTTC. Translation: CASTRTADLYGYTF. Complete variable domain (other parts from reference TRBV19 and TRBJ1-2): DGGITQSPKYLFRKEGQNVTLSCEQNLNHDAMYWYRQDPGQGLRLIYYSQIVNDFQKGDIAEGYSVSREKKESFPLTVTSAQKNPTAFYLCASTRTADLYGYTFGSGTRLTVV.

The V gene is TRBV6-1, the J gene TRBJ2-5; D might be TRBD2 (5 bases). Germline-derived CDR1 and CDR2 are MNHNS and SASEGT. The V end was cut by 0 bases, the J end by 4 bases, with 18 bases between. This CDR3 contains 17 residues. The CDR3 DNA reads TGTGCCAGCAGTGAAGCGCTGCAGATCGGGGTTGGAGAGACCCAGTACTTC. Its translation: CASSEALQIGVGETQYF.

This chain links TRBV15 with TRBJ2-1; D remains unclear. V was clipped by 2 bases and J by 11 bases, with 22 bases between them. This CDR3 spans 16 amino acids. Germline CDR1 and CDR2: LNHNV and YYDKDF (reference sequence). CDR3 in DNA: TGTGCCACCAGCAGACCGAGGCCTAACCGAATTTTCCAGCAGTTCTTC. Amino acids: CATSRPRPNRIFQQFF.

The chain has TRBV6-8 and TRBJ1-3; D possibly corresponds to TRBD1 (6 bases). The CDR3 consists of 15 residues. The germline CDR1 and CDR2 sequences are MNHGY and SAAAGT. V lost 6 bases and J 0 bases, leaving 12 bases between the germline ends. The CDR3 DNA follows: TGTGCCAGCAGCTGTGGACAGCTCTCTGGAAACACCATATATTTT. It specifies CASSCGQLSGNTIYF.

The chain uses TRBV30 and TRBJ2-1, with D possibly matching TRBD2 (6 bases). The CDR3 runs 15 residues. Trimming took off 1 base at V and 9 bases at J, with 19 bases between the two ends. Germline V gene data show CDR1 as GTSNPN and CDR2 as SVGIG (reference sequence). CDR3 amino acids: CAWSEGRDSHGEQFF. In DNA, the CDR3 is TGTGCCTGGAGTGAGGGCAGGGACTCACACGGTGAGCAGTTCTTC.

This clone was seen only once. The chain employs TRBV5-1 and TRBJ2-2; no definite D call. The V and J ends lost 0 bases and 0 bases respectively, with 12 bases between them. The CDR3 consists of 17 residues. Germline values: CDR1 SGHRS, CDR2 YFSETQ. Here the CDR3 reads CASSLATSAPNTGELFF. For the CDR3, the DNA is TGCGCCAGCAGCTTGGCCACGTCAGCCCCGAACACCGGGGAGCTGTTTTTT.

This chain links TRBV9 with TRBJ2-5, with D unclear. The CDR3 is 15 amino acids. The V and J ends lost 0 bases and 1 base respectively, with 10 bases between them. Germline lookup yields CDR1 SGDLS and CDR2 YYNGEE. CDR3 in DNA: TGTGCCAGCAGCGTAGCTATTCGGCTCCAAGAGACCCAGTACTTC. Its translation is CASSVAIRLQETQYF.

The chain employs TRBV7-9 and TRBJ1-5; D not resolved. Germline V gives CDR1 SEHNR, CDR2 FQNEAQ (reference sequence). The CDR3 has 16 residues. V was trimmed by 1 base and J by 3 bases, leaving 13 bases between them. The CDR3 reads CASSLGSGIYNQPQHF. As DNA, the CDR3 is TGTGCCAGCAGCTTAGGCTCGGGGATCTACAATCAGCCCCAGCATTTT.

On this clone: Other DNA sequences within the sample encode an identical CDR3. The chain couples TRBV29-1 to TRBJ2-3; 7 bases are a match to TRBD1. The germline V gene has CDR1 SQVTM and CDR2 ANQGSEA. The V and J ends lost 3 bases and 6 bases, in that order; junction bases with no gene match: 3. The CDR3 is 12 residues long. CDR3 sequence: CSVDEGADTQYF. The CDR3 DNA is TGCAGCGTTGATGAGGGGGCGGATACGCAGTATTTT.

The chain employs TRBV2 and TRBJ1-2; no reliable D call. Germline lookup yields CDR1 SNHLY and CDR2 FYNNEI. CDR3 length: 16 residues. Trimming removed 0 bases at V and 0 bases at J, with 11 bases between. In nucleotides, the CDR3 is TGTGCCAGCAGTGAAGCGCTTCGTGGGGCTAACTATGGCTACACCTTC. Encoded protein: CASSEALRGANYGYTF.

This rearrangement joins TRBV9 to TRBJ1-5; D ambiguous. CDR3 length: 13 amino acids. The V gene's germline CDR1 is SGDLS and CDR2 YYNGEE. Trimming cost V 4 bases and J 6 bases, with 11 bases left between them. The DNA for the CDR3 is TGTGCCAGCAGCCCCCAGAACGGTCAGCCCCAGCATTTT. Amino acid sequence: CASSPQNGQPQHF.

The gene calls are TRBV18 and TRBJ2-1, with 8 nucleotides matching TRBD1. This CDR3 has 14 residues. V was clipped by 6 bases and J by 7 bases; unmatched bases: 8. Germline V gene data show CDR1 as KGHSH and CDR2 as LQKENI. The CDR3 spells CASSLLTGENEQFF. The CDR3 DNA is TGTGCCAGCTCCCTCTTGACAGGGGAAAATGAGCAGTTCTTC.

The chain carries TRBV6-1 and TRBJ1-5, with 7 bases aligning to TRBD1. The CDR3 contains 15 residues. Trimming at V came to 3 bases and at J to 6 bases, leaving 8 bases not matched to a gene. CDR1 and CDR2 from the germline V gene are MNHNS and SASEGT. CDR3 loop: CASSDLRSGGQPQHF. In nucleotides, the CDR3 is TGTGCCAGCAGTGATCTTAGGTCAGGGGGTCAGCCCCAGCATTTT.

The rearrangement joins TRBV29-1 to TRBJ1-3, with 7 nucleotides matching TRBD1. The V segment lost 6 bases and the J segment 0 bases; nucleotides outside the gene matches: 5. Per the germline V gene, CDR1 is SQVTM and CDR2 is ANQGSEA. This CDR3 region has 14 residues. This CDR3 reads CSVVDRLSGNTIYF. CDR3 bases: TGCAGCGTAGTGGACAGGCTCTCTGGAAACACCATATATTTT.

This chain uses TRBV25-1 with TRBJ2-7, with TRBD2 matching 8 bases. Germline V gives CDR1 MGHDK, CDR2 SYGVNS. The J segment lost 3 bases and the V segment lost 4 bases, leaving 8 bases of the junction unmatched. CDR3 size: 15 residues. The DNA of the CDR3 is TGTGCCAGCAGTGCAATTTCTAGCGGGCTCTACGAGCAGTACTTC. Amino acids: CASSAISSGLYEQYF.

The chain couples TRBV2 to TRBJ1-5; D may be TRBD1 (6 bases). In germline, CDR1 is SNHLY, CDR2 FYNNEI. CDR3 length: 15 residues. V lost 4 bases, J lost 3 bases, and 13 bases lay in between. CDR3: CASSGSAGVNQPQHF. CDR3 bases: TGTGCCAGCAGTGGATCGGCAGGGGTCAATCAGCCCCAGCATTTT. Filled out from reference TRBV2 and TRBJ1-5, the complete variable domain reads EPEVTQTPSHQVTQMGQEVILRCVPISNHLYFYWYRQILGQKVEFLVSFYNNEISEKSEIFDDQFSVERPDGSNFTLKIRSTKLEDSAMYFCASSGSAGVNQPQHFGDGTRLSIL.

V gene TRBV9 combines with J gene TRBJ2-3, with 9 bases identical to TRBD2. The V and J ends lost 3 bases and 4 bases, in that order; junction bases with no gene match: 9. Germline V gives CDR1 SGDLS, CDR2 YYNGEE. The CDR3 loop spans 16 amino acids. CDR3 in amino acids: CASSEAPGLAADTQYF. CDR3 bases: TGTGCCAGCAGCGAGGCCCCGGGACTAGCCGCAGATACGCAGTATTTT.

This CDR3 reads CASSLAGTTTYNEQFF. In DNA, the CDR3 is TGCGCCAGCAGCTTGGCCGGGACTACCACCTACAATGAGCAGTTCTTC. This chain links TRBV5-1 with TRBJ2-1, with 7 bases matching TRBD2. With V trimmed by 0 bases and J by 2 bases, 5 bases remained unmatched. The CDR3 is made up of 16 amino acids. The germline V gene has CDR1 SGHRS and CDR2 YFSETQ.

The genes are TRBV28 and TRBJ2-7; perhaps TRBD1 as D (6 bases). The CDR3 covers 14 residues. The germline CDR1 and CDR2 sequences are MDHEN and SYDVKM. V gave up 6 bases and J gave up 3 bases, with 15 bases separating them. In nucleotides, the CDR3 is TGTGCCAGCAGAGGGGGTGGAAGTGTCTACGAGCAGTACTTC. Protein: CASRGGGSVYEQYF.

The rearrangement links TRBV18 to TRBJ2-5; 11 bases are shared with TRBD1. The CDR3 has 19 amino acids. Germline V lookup: CDR1 KGHSH, CDR2 LQKENI. J was trimmed by 1 base and V by 0 bases; bases with no gene match: 10. The CDR3 region has the DNA TGTGCCAGCTCACCACCCGGACAGGGGGCGCGAGGTCTCCAAGAGACCCAGTACTTC. Protein: CASSPPGQGARGLQETQYF.

The gene calls are TRBV10-3 and TRBJ2-7; D may be TRBD2 (5 bases). CDR1 is ENHRY and CDR2 is SYGVKD in the germline V gene. This CDR3 has 15 amino acids. V dropped 5 bases and J dropped 5 bases, with 19 bases sitting between them. This CDR3 reads CAISYATGKQNEQYF. In DNA form, the CDR3 reads TGTGCCATCAGTTATGCGACGGGGAAGCAAAACGAGCAGTACTTC.

The CDR3 DNA follows: TGTGCCAGTAGGGCAACTGGTATGGTAACAGATACGCAGTATTTT. It encodes CASRATGMVTDTQYF. V and J are TRBV19 and TRBJ2-3, with D unresolved. CDR1 LNHDA and CDR2 SQIVND come from the germline V gene (reference sequence). This CDR3 is built from 15 residues. Trimming took off 6 bases at V and 3 bases at J, with 16 bases between the two ends.